In this sample, the clone carrying this T cell receptor (beta chain) turned up many times. Antigen: not known. Germline values: CDR1 SGHRS, CDR2 YFSETQ. The CDR3 runs to 17 residues. Losses at the gene ends were 4 bases for V and 3 bases for J; bases not matched to a gene: 16. The sample originates from a study of T cells in Graves' hyperthyroidism and ophthalmopathy. Whole-study context: Peripheral blood was drawn at first diagnosis, prior to all treatment.

Findings of the study overall: Appearing also in blood were most of the thyroid clonotypes expanded above 0.001. Ophthalmopathy cases were set apart from stable hyperthyroidism by a 13 V-J model.

Uncontrolled infection, other autoimmune disease, pregnancy or lactation barred patients from enrollment. The TCR beta CDR3 regions underwent amplification using RNA transcripts as the source. During a first-round RT-PCR of the TCR CDR3, the HTBI primer set was used. TCRdb re-derived calls from the multiplex PCR reads in MiXCR, one entry per CDR3 protein. The data contain 350,000 to 400,000 distinct CDR3 sequences, 15% to 20% of them seen just once; the ten biggest clones take up over 35%. The rearrangement uses TRBV5-1 and TRBJ2-7, with 7 positions matching TRBD1. This clonotype was obtained from a man younger than 35 with Graves' ophthalmopathy. The sample comprised blood. Here the CDR3 DNA reads TGCGCCAGCAGCACCTCGACAGGGACCCTTGGGGTCTACGAGCAGTACTTC. Translated: CASSTSTGTLGVYEQYF.